Below, one TCR beta chain is given with its context. Its cognate antigen is unknown. The PCR made use of 60 Vbeta and 13 Jbeta primers. Libraries were prepared by immunoSEQ multiplex PCR; TCRdb keeps only in-frame clonotypes and omits some of them. The sample consists of 110,000 to 150,000 clones, approximately 68% of them appearing once. The data originate from a study of cytomegalovirus exposure and HLA in healthy donors. Study-level findings and limits: It was approximately 150 TCR beta chains that were listed as cytomegalovirus-associated. Analysis performed later found around 15,000 TCR beta sequences associated with HLA alleles at 0.05 false discovery rate. Some V segments could not be told apart, so they were left out, TRBV6-2 and TRBV6-3 among them. Later on, a genetic analysis was performed. It linked a missense variant in DCLRE1C with V- and J-gene trimming of TCR beta.

V lost 4 bases to trimming and J lost 0 bases; unmatched junction nucleotides: 3. Germline CDR1 SGHNT, CDR2 YYREEE (reference sequence). The CDR3 totals 16 residues. This chain joins TRBV5-4 and TRBJ2-3, with TRBD2 identical over 12 bases. The sequencing input was PBMCs. The TCR comes from a man aged 35-49 years in good health and CMV-seronegative. Here the CDR3 reads CASSPGTSGSTDTQYF. The CDR3 nucleotides read TGTGCCAGCAGCCCCGGGACTAGCGGGAGCACAGATACGCAGTATTTT.